A single sample gave rise to the 8 T cell receptor beta chains below, sequenced in a study of cytomegalovirus exposure and HLA in healthy donors. Method: immunoSEQ multiplex PCR; TCRdb's copy keeps in-frame clones and lacks some. The sample holds 100,000 to 150,000 clones; about 91% are singletons and the top ten take approximately 1%. Sequencing was carried out using PBMCs. The receptors were sampled from a woman under 30 in good health and CMV-seronegative.

The chain combines TRBV4-1 with TRBJ1-3, with D unclear. Trimming stripped 0 bases from V and 7 bases from J, with 7 bases between. The length of the CDR3 is 13 residues. The germline gives CDR1 MGHRA, CDR2 YSYEKL. The CDR3 here is CASSQDLSNTIYF. CDR3 sequence (DNA): TGCGCCAGCAGCCAAGACCTCTCCAACACCATATATTTT.

The chain uses TRBV27 and TRBJ1-6; 10 bases are a match to TRBD1. Per the germline V gene, CDR1 is MNHEY and CDR2 is SMNVEV (reference sequence). The CDR3 is 15 residues long. Unmatched junction bases numbered 9, after V lost 6 bases and J lost 10 bases. CDR3 sequence (DNA): TGTGCCAGCAGGATCGAAGGACAGGGGGAATCACCCCTCCACTTT. Amino acid sequence: CASRIEGQGESPLHF.

The V call is TRBV15, the J call TRBJ2-2; D perhaps matches TRBD2 (8 bases). The CDR3 is made up of 20 amino acids. The germline gives CDR1 LNHNV, CDR2 YYDKDF (reference sequence). V shed 0 bases and J shed 6 bases, with 26 bases lying between them. DNA of the CDR3: TGTGCCACCAGCAGAGATTATAAAACTAGCGGATATCAGGGGGCCGGGGAGCTGTTTTTT. Amino acids: CATSRDYKTSGYQGAGELFF.

The gene calls are TRBV7-9 and TRBJ1-4; D gene unclear. The germline gives CDR1 SEHNR, CDR2 FQNEAQ (reference sequence). This CDR3 is built from 14 residues. V dropped 3 bases and J dropped 0 bases, with 5 bases sitting between them. The CDR3 DNA is TGTGCCAGCAGCTTCCGTGCAACTAATGAAAAACTGTTTTTT. It specifies CASSFRATNEKLFF. Using reference TRBV7-9 and TRBJ1-4 for the parts outside the CDR3, the full variable domain is DTGVSQNPRHKITKRGQNVTFRCDPISEHNRLYWYRQTLGQGPEFLTYFQNEAQLEKSRLLSDRFSAERPKGSFSTLEIQRTEQGDSAMYLCASSFRATNEKLFFGSGTQLSVL.

The J gene is TRBJ1-5, the V gene TRBV6-4, with D tentatively TRBD1 (5 bases). The V and J ends lost 6 bases and 4 bases respectively, with 16 bases between them. From germline, CDR1 is MRHNA and CDR2 SNTAGT. The CDR3 has 15 amino acids. CDR3 nucleotide sequence: TGTGCCAGCAGGACGGACACCCGGGGGAATCAGCCCCAGCATTTT. Translated, it gives CASRTDTRGNQPQHF.

V is TRBV6-1 and J is TRBJ2-1, with 8 bases aligning to TRBD2. This CDR3 contains 16 residues. Germline values: CDR1 MNHNS, CDR2 SASEGT. Germline trimming cut 0 bases from V and 7 bases from J; bases unmatched to any gene: 8. CDR3: CASSEARAGDRNEQFF. The CDR3 region has the DNA TGTGCCAGCAGTGAAGCGCGAGCGGGAGATAGGAATGAGCAGTTCTTC.

This chain links TRBV10-3 with TRBJ2-7; D perhaps matches TRBD2 (5 bases). Deletions cut 4 bases from V and 7 bases from J, with 17 bases between. The germline gives CDR1 ENHRY, CDR2 SYGVKD. CDR3 length: 14 amino acids. The CDR3 DNA sequence: TGTGCCATCAGTGGTGAGGGAAGCCCCGGTGAGCAGTACGTC. Translated: CAISGEGSPGEQYV.

V is TRBV28 and J is TRBJ2-5; 13 bases map to TRBD2. Germline CDR1 reads MDHEN; CDR2 reads SYDVKM. Trimming cost V 1 base and J 4 bases; bases outside gene matches: 9. The CDR3 is 18 amino acids. This chain's CDR3 is CASSLYSGLAGRGETQYF. CDR3 sequence (DNA): TGTGCCAGCAGTTTATATTCGGGACTAGCGGGGAGGGGAGAGACCCAGTACTTC.